This T cell receptor beta chain stems from a study of CD8+ T cells in alopecia areata. General study findings and limits: Lesional scalp exceeded normal scalp in clonality, especially in alopecia totalis/universalis.

Sequencing templates came from extracted RNA that was reverse transcribed into cDNA. Measured with immunoSEQ multiplex PCR; TCRdb has only the in-frame clones, and not every one. The repertoire includes 160,000 or so clones, around half of them detected once, and just under 20% sits in the top ten. Points on this clone: No antigen is known for it.

The CDR3 runs to 15 residues. The germline V gene has CDR1 SQVTM and CDR2 ANQGSEA. V was cut by 2 bases and J by 4 bases, with 17 bases left in between. Specimen: CD8+ T cells sorted from blood, collected at week 0. The clonotype originates from a human donor with alopecia areata. This rearrangement joins TRBV29-1 to TRBJ1-2, with D possibly TRBD1 on 6 matching bases. The CDR3 DNA reads as TGCAGCGTTGAACAGCCTGGGGGGCGAGGCTATGGCTACACCTTC. It is translated as CSVEQPGGRGYGYTF.